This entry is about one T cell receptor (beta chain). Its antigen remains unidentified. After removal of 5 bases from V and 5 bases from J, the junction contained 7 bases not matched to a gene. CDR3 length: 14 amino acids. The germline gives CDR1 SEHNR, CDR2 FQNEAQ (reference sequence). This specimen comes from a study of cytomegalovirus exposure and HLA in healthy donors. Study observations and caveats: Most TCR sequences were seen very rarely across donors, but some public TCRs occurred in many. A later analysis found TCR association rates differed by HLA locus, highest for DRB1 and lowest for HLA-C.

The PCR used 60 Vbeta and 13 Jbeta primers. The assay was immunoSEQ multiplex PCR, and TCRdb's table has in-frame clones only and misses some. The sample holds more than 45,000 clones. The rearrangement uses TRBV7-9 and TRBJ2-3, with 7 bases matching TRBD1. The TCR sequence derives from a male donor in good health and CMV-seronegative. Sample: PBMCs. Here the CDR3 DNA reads TGTGCCAGCAGCAAAGACAGGGAACAAGATACGCAGTATTTT. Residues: CASSKDREQDTQYF.